This TCR beta chain was sequenced in a study of OX40 agonist ivuxolimab in advanced cancers. With regard to the full study: Ivuxolimab, which targeted the costimulatory receptor OX40 (CD134), was an agonistic, fully human IgG2 monoclonal antibody. Intravenous ivuxolimab was administered to patients every 2 weeks at six dose levels: 0.01, 0.1, 0.3, 1.5, 3 and 10 mg/kg. Among the approximately 54 dose-escalation patients, some 19 had hepatocellular carcinoma, approximately 15 melanoma, 9 renal cell carcinoma and 9 head and neck cancer. A male proportion of roughly 80% and a mean age of 60 years, ranging from about 23 to 90, were recorded for the dose-escalation cohort. Prior anti-PD-1, anti-PD-L1 or anti-CTLA-4 therapy was permitted, and approximately 40% of dose-escalation patients had received checkpoint inhibitors. Three dose-escalation patients achieved partial responses, one with hepatocellular carcinoma and two with cutaneous melanoma. The point of sequencing TCRbeta in the periphery was to test whether ivuxolimab changed TCR sequence diversity and drove clonal T-cell expansion. The paper reports the monotherapy dose-escalation portion (N of about 47 patients) of the phase I ivuxolimab trial. General conclusions and limits of the study: On average, CD8+ T cells showed more expanded clones than CD4+ T cells after ivuxolimab. Antigen specificity was not determined for the clonally expanded peripheral T cells. In partial responders in the 0.1-3.0 mg/kg groups, normalized peripheral clonal expansion was found to be among the lowest, especially among CD8+ T cells. At doses of 0.1 to 3.0 mg/kg, clonal expansion of both CD4+ and CD8+ blood T cells was observed from baseline to week 6. Low levels of normalized T-cell clonal expansion were also seen in some nonresponding patients.

The trial excluded patients who had a history of autoimmune disease or who were on systemic immunosuppression. Peripheral blood for TCR sequencing was collected from all dose cohorts at baseline, on cycle 4 day 1, and on cycle 7 day 1. Samples came from an open-label, multicenter, first-in-human phase I dose-escalation trial of ivuxolimab. Adults with locally advanced or metastatic melanoma, renal cell, hepatocellular, or head and neck squamous cell carcinoma were enrolled in the trial. Before TCR sequencing, CD4+ T cells and CD8+ T cells were sorted from peripheral blood as separate populations. The CDR3 sequence holds 14 residues, the cysteine and phenylalanine included. The DNA shown is the 42-base CDR3, in frame from base 1. CDR1 and CDR2, looked up from the germline V gene, are SGHDT and YYEEEE. Trimming costs V 0 bases and J 1 base, and their ends lie 7 bases apart. Genomic DNA was extracted from sorted cells for sequencing of the TCRbeta CDR3 region. The immunoSEQ Assay was used to sequence the TCRbeta CDR3 regions. TCRdb stores this immuneACCESS table with in-frame sequences only. Part of the clones is absent; in the studies checked, under half of the shortfall reflects unresolved V genes, and no reason is known for the rest. The sample table shows some 86,000 clones, and 91% are seen once. The top ten hold more than 5.5% of the sample.

For this clone: Its binding antigen is unknown. No quality values exist for individual bases; no much larger clone is one base distant. The sample has other DNA sequences that encode this CDR3 too.

The chain is encoded by TRBV5-6 joined to TRBJ1-1; confidence is insufficient to name the D gene. The specimen was CD4+ or CD8+ T cells sorted from blood, collected in a trial of the OX40 agonist ivuxolimab. The clonotype originates from an adult with an advanced solid tumor such as melanoma, head and neck, liver or kidney cancer. The CDR3 has the sequence CASSLGRRNTEAFF. The DNA sequence is given as TGTGCCAGCAGCTTGGGACGGAGGAACACTGAAGCTTTCTTT.